Described below is a single T cell receptor (beta chain) sequence and its context. This entry comes from a study of blood T cell repertoires in COVID-19. Libraries were prepared by immunoSEQ multiplex PCR; TCRdb keeps only in-frame clonotypes and omits some of them. Of around 250,000 clones detected, more than 80% appear once; the ten largest clones hold 2% to 2.5%. Input material: peripheral blood. This sequence was found in a man younger than 45 who had recovered from COVID-19.

This CDR3 is CASSPDSYTDTQYF. The CDR3 DNA sequence: TGTGCCAGCTCACCTGACAGCTACACAGATACGCAGTATTTT. The rearrangement joins TRBV18 to TRBJ2-3; the D gene is possibly TRBD1 (5 bases). The CDR3 is made up of 14 amino acids. The ends were cut back, 3 bases at V and 2 bases at J, with 9 bases in the middle. The germline gives CDR1 KGHSH, CDR2 LQKENI.